The clone carrying this T cell receptor (beta chain) was seen more than once but under ten times. The antigen is unknown. This entry is derived from a study of T-cell memory formation after mild COVID-19. TCRdb used MiXCR to reprocess the 5' RACE reads, holding one entry per CDR3 protein. This table has roughly 600,000 distinct CDR3 sequences, roughly 18% appearing once. Broader study findings: A second wave expanding day 15 to 37 was CD4+-biased; contracting clones were balanced. For second-wave clones that peaked at day 37, SARS-CoV-2 specificity went unverified. Pre-infection memory held some responding clones, suggesting pre-existing cross-reactive T cells responded. Of the contracting clones, CD4+ ones lay mainly in CM and EM, and CD8+ ones in EMRA.

Sequencing was done on a sample of PBMCs or a T cell subset sorted from them (not recorded which). The sequence was obtained from an adult woman who had mild COVID-19 (a few samples of this study predate the infection). Cell type and time point are not known.

The CDR3 spells CASGSPRDSHTGELFF. The CDR3 nucleotides are TGTGCCAGCGGGTCACCGCGGGACTCCCACACCGGGGAGCTGTTTTTT. The genes are TRBV7-9 and TRBJ2-2; D possibly corresponds to TRBD2 (6 bases). The CDR3 spans 16 residues. Germline V gene data show CDR1 as SEHNR and CDR2 as FQNEAQ (reference sequence). The V end lost 8 bases, the J end lost 3 bases, and 19 bases lay between the germline ends.